This TCR beta chain was documented in a study of OX40 agonist ivuxolimab in advanced cancers. Whole-study findings and limits: No antigen was identified for the clonally expanded peripheral T cells.

This CDR3 is built from 15 residues. V was pared by 1 base and J by 2 bases, with 10 bases between. CDR1 and CDR2 from the germline V gene are SGHAT and FQNNGV. Notes on this clone: The target antigen is unknown.

Profiled with immunoSEQ multiplex PCR; TCRdb holds only in-frame clones, not every one. The profile covers over 30,000 clones, with roughly 84% appearing a single time and around 10% taken by the ten largest. The V call is TRBV11-2, the J call TRBJ2-3; possible D gene TRBD1, 5 bases. Sequences were derived from CD4+ or CD8+ T cells sorted from blood, sampled in a trial of the OX40 agonist ivuxolimab. This clonotype was sampled from an adult with an advanced solid tumor such as melanoma, head and neck, liver or kidney cancer. The CDR3 coding sequence is TGTGCCAGCAGCTTAGTTAGGGGAATCACAGATACGCAGTATTTT. Residues: CASSLVRGITDTQYF.